This TCR beta chain was observed in a study of blood T cell repertoires in COVID-19. Germline V gene lookup returns CDR1 SGHTA and CDR2 FQGNSA. V lost 5 bases to trimming and J lost 10 bases; unmatched junction nucleotides: 8. The CDR3 has 14 amino acids. The method was immunoSEQ multiplex PCR; TCRdb's version includes in-frame clones alone and lacks a portion of them. The sample includes about 73,000 clones, more than 70% of them seen just once. The origin of this receptor is a man aged 50 to 59 with active COVID-19. The sequenced sample was peripheral blood. This chain joins TRBV7-2 and TRBJ2-1, with TRBD2 identical over 10 bases. The CDR3 DNA is TGTGCCAGCAGCCCCCAGGGACTAGCGAAAGAGCAGTTCTTC. Encoded protein: CASSPQGLAKEQFF.